The clone carrying this T cell receptor beta chain was counted only a few times. Its antigen is not known. The sample is drawn from a study of cytomegalovirus exposure and HLA in healthy donors. The study, taken as a whole, reports: Prior analysis indicated that the majority of TCR beta V segments exhibited productivity approximately 90% or approximately 30% of the time. Most TCRs appeared rarely, but some public TCRs recurred in many donors. Apart from CMV serostatus, no immune exposure information was available.

PCR primers comprised 60 Vbeta and 13 Jbeta primers. Libraries were prepared by immunoSEQ multiplex PCR; TCRdb keeps only in-frame clonotypes and omits some of them. The top ten hold 3% to 4% of the sample, which has approximately 140,000 clones, 80% seen once. The clonotype originates from a woman between 40 and 55 years old in good health and CMV-seronegative. The sequenced material came from PBMCs.

CDR3 residues: CASSPSRQGRGNTIYF. CDR3 in DNA: TGTGCCAGCAGTCCCTCCCGACAGGGGCGGGGAAACACCATATATTTT. The genes are TRBV2 and TRBJ1-3, with 8 bases lining up with TRBD1. V shed 5 bases and J 4 bases; nucleotides not matched to a gene: 10. This CDR3 is built from 16 residues. Germline assignment: CDR1 SNHLY and CDR2 FYNNEI. The full variable domain, rest sourced from reference TRBV2 and TRBJ1-3, is EPEVTQTPSHQVTQMGQEVILRCVPISNHLYFYWYRQILGQKVEFLVSFYNNEISEKSEIFDDQFSVERPDGSNFTLKIRSTKLEDSAMYFCASSPSRQGRGNTIYFGEGSWLTVV.